This record concerns one TCR beta chain sequence. Authors' processing steps: Amplification with reference gene primers provided the estimates of nucleated cell counts. TCRdb's copy holds only in-frame clones and misses some; the assay was immunoSEQ multiplex PCR. V and J calls and clone size follow that table, whereas D and trimming were derived from the DNA. Here the sample spans about 83,000 clones, more than 60% being singletons. The record originates from a study of blood T cell repertoires in COVID-19. Trimming removed 8 bases from V and 4 bases from J, with 15 bases in between. This CDR3 contains 13 residues. Germline V lookup: CDR1 SEHNR, CDR2 FQNEAQ (reference sequence).

The chain combines TRBV7-9 with TRBJ2-7; D is possibly TRBD2 (6 bases). This clonotype was sampled from a woman aged 80 or over with active or convalescent COVID-19. Sequencing was done on a sample of peripheral blood. The CDR3 loop is CASGGMDGYEQYF. For the CDR3, the DNA is TGTGCCAGCGGGGGGATGGATGGTTACGAGCAGTACTTC.